A single T cell receptor (beta chain) is shown here with its context. V dropped 5 bases and J dropped 1; count of bases not matched to a gene: 5. Germline CDR1 and CDR2: ENHRY and SYGVKD. The CDR3 runs 16 residues. This entry comes from a study of blood T cell repertoires in COVID-19. The protocol was immunoSEQ multiplex PCR, while the TCRdb copy is restricted to in-frame clones and leaves out a portion. The top ten hold roughly 0.94% of the sample, which has a few hundred thousand clones, about 88% seen once. This receptor was obtained from a woman between 25 and 40 years old who had recovered from COVID-19. This rearrangement joins TRBV10-3 to TRBJ2-2; TRBD1 aligns across 9 bases. Sequenced material: PBMCs or T cells enriched from blood (not recorded which). This CDR3 reads CAISLQGAWNTGELFF. The CDR3, as DNA: TGTGCCATCAGTCTACAGGGGGCATGGAACACCGGGGAGCTGTTTTTT.